This T cell receptor (beta chain) was sequenced in a study of T-cell reconstitution after alpha-beta-depleted transplantation in children. Study observations and caveats: Alpha-beta T cells present about two months after transplant were reported to originate from several hundred expanded graft clones.

The CDR3 length is 15 residues. J lost 3 bases, V lost 2 bases, and 4 bases had no gene match. Germline V gives CDR1 SGHTA, CDR2 FQGTGA. Preparation of the TCRbeta library was carried out with unique molecular identifiers. TCRdb re-called the PCR reads with MiXCR, one entry per CDR3 protein. The data contain 450,000 to 600,000 distinct CDR3 sequences, approximately 13% of them singletons. A word on this clonotype: The antigen is unknown.

The chain carries TRBV7-3 and TRBJ2-1, with 7 positions matching TRBD1. This receptor was taken from a male patient between 5 and 17 years old who had a stem cell transplant for acute myeloid leukemia, so the T cells may come from the graft donor. Source: PBMCs, mostly from graft donor cells, taken 360 days after TCRalphabeta/CD19-depleted stem cell transplant. The CDR3 reads CASSLWAGGYNEQFF. Written as DNA, the CDR3 is TGTGCCAGCAGCTTATGGGCAGGGGGCTACAATGAGCAGTTCTTC.